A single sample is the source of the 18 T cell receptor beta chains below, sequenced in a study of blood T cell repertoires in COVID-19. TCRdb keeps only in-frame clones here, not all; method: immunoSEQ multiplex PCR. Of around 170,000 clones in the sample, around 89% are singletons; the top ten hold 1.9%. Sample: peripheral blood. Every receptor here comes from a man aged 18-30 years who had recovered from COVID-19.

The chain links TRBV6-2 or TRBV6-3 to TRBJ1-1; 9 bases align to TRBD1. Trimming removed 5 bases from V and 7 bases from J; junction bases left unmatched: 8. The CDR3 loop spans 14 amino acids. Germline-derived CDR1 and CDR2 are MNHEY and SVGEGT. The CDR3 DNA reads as TGTGCCAGCAGTACAATGACAGGGGGTAGTGAAGCTTTCTTT. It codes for CASSTMTGGSEAFF.

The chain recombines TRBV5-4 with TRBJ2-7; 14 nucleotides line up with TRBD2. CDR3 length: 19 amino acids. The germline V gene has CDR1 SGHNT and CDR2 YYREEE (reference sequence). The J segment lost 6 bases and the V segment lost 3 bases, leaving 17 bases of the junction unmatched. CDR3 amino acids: CASSSTTGTSGSVFFEQYF. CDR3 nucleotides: TGTGCCAGCAGCTCGACAACCGGGACTAGCGGGAGTGTTTTCTTCGAGCAGTACTTC.

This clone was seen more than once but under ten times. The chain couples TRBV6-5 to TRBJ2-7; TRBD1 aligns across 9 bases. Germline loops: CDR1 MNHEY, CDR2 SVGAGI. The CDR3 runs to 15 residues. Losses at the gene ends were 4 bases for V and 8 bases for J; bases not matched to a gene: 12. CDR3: CASSLNQQGAVQQYF. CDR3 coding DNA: TGTGCCAGCAGTTTAAATCAACAGGGGGCCGTGCAGCAGTACTTC.

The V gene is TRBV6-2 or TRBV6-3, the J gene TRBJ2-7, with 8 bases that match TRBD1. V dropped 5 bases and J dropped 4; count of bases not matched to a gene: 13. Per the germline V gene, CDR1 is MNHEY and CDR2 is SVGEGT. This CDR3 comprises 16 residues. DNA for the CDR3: TGTGCCAGCAGTGATAAACCCGGGACAGGTTTTTACGAGCAGTACTTC. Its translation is CASSDKPGTGFYEQYF.

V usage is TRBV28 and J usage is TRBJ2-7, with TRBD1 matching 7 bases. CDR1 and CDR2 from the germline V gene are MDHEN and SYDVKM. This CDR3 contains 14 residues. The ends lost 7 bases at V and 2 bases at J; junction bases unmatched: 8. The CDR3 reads CASTSQGSTYEQYF. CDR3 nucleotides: TGTGCCAGCACCTCACAGGGGTCCACCTACGAGCAGTACTTC.

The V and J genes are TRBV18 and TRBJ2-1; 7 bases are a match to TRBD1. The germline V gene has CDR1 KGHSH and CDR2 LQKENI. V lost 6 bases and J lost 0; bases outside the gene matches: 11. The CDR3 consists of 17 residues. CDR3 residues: CASSNTLGQSSYNEQFF. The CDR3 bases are TGTGCCAGCTCCAACACCCTGGGACAGTCCTCCTACAATGAGCAGTTCTTC. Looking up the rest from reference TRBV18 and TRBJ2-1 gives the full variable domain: NAGVMQNPRHLVRRRGQEARLRCSPMKGHSHVYWYRQLPEEGLKFMVYLQKENIIDESGMPKERFSAEFPKEGPSILRIQQVVRGDSAAYFCASSNTLGQSSYNEQFFGPGTRLTVL.

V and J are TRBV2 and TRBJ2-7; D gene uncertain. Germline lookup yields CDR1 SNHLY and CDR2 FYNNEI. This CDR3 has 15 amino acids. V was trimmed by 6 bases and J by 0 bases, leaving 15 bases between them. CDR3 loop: CASRFNRHGSYEQYF. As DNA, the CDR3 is TGTGCCAGCAGATTTAACCGACACGGCTCCTACGAGCAGTACTTC.

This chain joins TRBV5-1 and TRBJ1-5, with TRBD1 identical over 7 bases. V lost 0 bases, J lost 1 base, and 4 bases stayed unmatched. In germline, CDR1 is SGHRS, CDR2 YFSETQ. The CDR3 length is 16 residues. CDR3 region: CASSLVPGQSNQPQHF. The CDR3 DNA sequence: TGCGCCAGCAGCTTGGTTCCGGGACAGAGCAATCAGCCCCAGCATTTT.

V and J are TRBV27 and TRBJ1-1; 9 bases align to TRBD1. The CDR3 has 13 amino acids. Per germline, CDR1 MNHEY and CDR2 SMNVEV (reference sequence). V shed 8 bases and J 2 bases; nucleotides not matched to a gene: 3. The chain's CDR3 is CASGTGSNTEAFF. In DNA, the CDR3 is TGTGCCAGCGGGACAGGGTCAAACACTGAAGCTTTCTTT.

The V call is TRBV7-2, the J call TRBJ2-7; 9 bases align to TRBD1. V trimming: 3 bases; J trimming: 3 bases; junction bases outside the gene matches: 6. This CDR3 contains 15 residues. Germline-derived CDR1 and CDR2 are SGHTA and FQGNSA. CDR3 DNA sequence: TGTGCCAGCAGCTTTGAGGGACAGGGATACTACGAGCAGTACTTC. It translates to CASSFEGQGYYEQYF.

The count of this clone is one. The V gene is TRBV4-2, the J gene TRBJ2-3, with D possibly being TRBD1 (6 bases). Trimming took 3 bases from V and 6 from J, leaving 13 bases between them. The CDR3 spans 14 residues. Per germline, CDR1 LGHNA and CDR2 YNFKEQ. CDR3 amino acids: CASSQSQGTDTQYF. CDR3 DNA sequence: TGTGCCAGCAGCCAGTCGCAGGGGACCGATACGCAGTATTTT.

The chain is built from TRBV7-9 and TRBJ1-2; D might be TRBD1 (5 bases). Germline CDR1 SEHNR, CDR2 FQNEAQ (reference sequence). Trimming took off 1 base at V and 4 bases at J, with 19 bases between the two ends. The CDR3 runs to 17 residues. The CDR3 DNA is TGTGCCAGCAGCTTAGTTTCGATGGGGGGTGGAGGCTATGGCTACACCTTC. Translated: CASSLVSMGGGGYGYTF.

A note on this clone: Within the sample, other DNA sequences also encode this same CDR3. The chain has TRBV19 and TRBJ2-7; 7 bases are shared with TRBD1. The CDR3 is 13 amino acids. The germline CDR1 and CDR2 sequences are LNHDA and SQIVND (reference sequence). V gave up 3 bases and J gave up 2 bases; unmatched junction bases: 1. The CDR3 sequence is CASSITGAYEQYF. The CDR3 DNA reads TGTGCCAGTAGTATTACAGGGGCCTACGAGCAGTACTTC.

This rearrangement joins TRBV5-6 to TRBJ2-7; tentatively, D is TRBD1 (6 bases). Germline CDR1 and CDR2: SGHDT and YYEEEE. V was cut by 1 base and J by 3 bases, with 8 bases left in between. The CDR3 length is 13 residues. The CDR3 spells CASSLTRGYEQYF. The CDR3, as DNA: TGTGCCAGCAGCTTGACCAGGGGCTACGAGCAGTACTTC.

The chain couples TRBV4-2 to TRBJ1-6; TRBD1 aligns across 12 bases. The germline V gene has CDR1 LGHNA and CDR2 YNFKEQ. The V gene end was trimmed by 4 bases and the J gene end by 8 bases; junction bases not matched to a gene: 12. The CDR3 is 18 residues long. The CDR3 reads CASSRTPWDRGQYSPLHF. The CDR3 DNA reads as TGTGCCAGCAGCCGAACTCCCTGGGACAGGGGGCAGTATTCACCCCTCCACTTT.

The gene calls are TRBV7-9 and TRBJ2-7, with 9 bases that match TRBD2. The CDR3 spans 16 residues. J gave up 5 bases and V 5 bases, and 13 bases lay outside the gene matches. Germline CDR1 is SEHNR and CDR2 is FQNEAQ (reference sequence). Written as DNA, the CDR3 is TGTGCCAGCAGCCCTTTGGGGCGGGAGGGCCGTCACGAGCAGTACTTC. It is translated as CASSPLGREGRHEQYF.

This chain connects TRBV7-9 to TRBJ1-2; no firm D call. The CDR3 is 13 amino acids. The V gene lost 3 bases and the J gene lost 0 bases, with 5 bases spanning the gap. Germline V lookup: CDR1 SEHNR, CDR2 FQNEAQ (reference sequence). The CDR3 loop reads CASSFKSNYGYTF. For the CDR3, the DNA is TGTGCCAGCAGCTTCAAATCTAACTATGGCTACACCTTC.

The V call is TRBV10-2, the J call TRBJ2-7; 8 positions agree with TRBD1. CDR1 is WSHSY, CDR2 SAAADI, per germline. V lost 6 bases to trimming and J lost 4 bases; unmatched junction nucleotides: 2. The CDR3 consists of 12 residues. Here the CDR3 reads CASRGQAYEQYF. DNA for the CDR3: TGCGCCAGCAGGGGACAGGCGTACGAGCAGTACTTC.